This T cell receptor (beta chain) appears in the sequencing data of a study of blood T cell repertoires in COVID-19. Generated by immunoSEQ multiplex PCR, the TCRdb table keeps only in-frame clones and is missing some. The table has about 400,000 clones, approximately 86% seen once. CDR3 size: 18 residues. Germline lookup yields CDR1 SGHAT and CDR2 FQNNGV. V lost 2 bases and J lost 0, with 17 bases in between. V and J are TRBV11-2 and TRBJ2-4; the D gene is possibly TRBD1 (6 bases). The receptor comes from a human donor in a cohort sampled during active COVID-19. The sample taken for sequencing was peripheral blood. Here the CDR3 DNA reads TGTGCCAGCAGCTTAACCCGTCAAGGGGGTGGAGCCAAAAACATTCAGTACTTC. It encodes CASSLTRQGGGAKNIQYF. Supplemented by reference TRBV11-2 and TRBJ2-4, the full variable domain reads EAGVAQSPRYKIIEKRQSVAFWCNPISGHATLYWYQQILGQGPKLLIQFQNNGVVDDSQLPKDRFSAERLKGVDSTLKIQPAKLEDSAVYLCASSLTRQGGGAKNIQYFGAGTRLSVL.